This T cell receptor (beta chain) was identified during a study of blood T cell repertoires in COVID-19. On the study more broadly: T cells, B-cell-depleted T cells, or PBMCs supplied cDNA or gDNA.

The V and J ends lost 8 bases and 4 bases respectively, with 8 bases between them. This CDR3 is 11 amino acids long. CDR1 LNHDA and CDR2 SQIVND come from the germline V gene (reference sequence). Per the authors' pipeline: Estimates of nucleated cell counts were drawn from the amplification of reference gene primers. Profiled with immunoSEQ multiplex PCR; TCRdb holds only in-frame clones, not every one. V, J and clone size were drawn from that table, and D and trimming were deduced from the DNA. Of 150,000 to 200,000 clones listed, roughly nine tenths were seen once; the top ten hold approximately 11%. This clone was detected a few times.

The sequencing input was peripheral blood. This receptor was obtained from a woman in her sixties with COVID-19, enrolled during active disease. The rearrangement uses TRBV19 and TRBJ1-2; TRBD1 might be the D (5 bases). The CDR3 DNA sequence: TGTGCCAGTTGGGGGGTCTATGGCTACACCTTC. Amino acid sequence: CASWGVYGYTF.